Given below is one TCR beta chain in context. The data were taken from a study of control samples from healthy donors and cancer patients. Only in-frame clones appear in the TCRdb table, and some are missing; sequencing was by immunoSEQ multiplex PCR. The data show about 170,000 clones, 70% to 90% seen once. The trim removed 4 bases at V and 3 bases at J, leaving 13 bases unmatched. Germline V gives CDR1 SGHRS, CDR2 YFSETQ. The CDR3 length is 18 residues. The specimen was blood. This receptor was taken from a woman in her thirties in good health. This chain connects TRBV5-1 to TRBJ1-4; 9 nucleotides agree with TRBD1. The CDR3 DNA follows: TGCGCCAGCAGCCCCCGTGGGACAGGGCTTGAGGCTAATGAAAAACTGTTTTTT. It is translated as CASSPRGTGLEANEKLFF.